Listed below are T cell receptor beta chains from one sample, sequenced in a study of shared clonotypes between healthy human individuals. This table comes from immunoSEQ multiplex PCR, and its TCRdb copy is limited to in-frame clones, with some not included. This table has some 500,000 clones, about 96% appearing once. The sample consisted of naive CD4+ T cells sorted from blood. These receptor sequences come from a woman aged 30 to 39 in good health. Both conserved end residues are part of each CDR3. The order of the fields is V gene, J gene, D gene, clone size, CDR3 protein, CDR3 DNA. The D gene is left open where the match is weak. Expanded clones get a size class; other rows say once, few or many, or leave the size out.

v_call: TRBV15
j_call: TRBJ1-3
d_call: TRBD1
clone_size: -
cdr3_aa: CATSRAGGGNTIYF
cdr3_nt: TGTGCCACCAGCAGAGCAGGGGGTGGAAACACCATATATTTT

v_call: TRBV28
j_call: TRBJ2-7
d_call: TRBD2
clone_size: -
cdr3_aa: CASSSGLADTFPRGSYEQYF
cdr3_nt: TGTGCCAGCAGTTCGGGACTAGCGGACACATTTCCCCGTGGCAGCTACGAGCAGTACTTC

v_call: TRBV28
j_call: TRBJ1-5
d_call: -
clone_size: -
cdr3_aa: CASSLTGRNQPQHF
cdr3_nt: TGTGCCAGCAGTTTAACAGGGCGGAATCAGCCCCAGCATTTT

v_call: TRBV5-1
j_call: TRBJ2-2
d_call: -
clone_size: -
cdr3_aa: CASTAGHTGELFF
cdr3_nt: TGCGCCAGCACGGCGGGACACACCGGGGAGCTGTTTTTT

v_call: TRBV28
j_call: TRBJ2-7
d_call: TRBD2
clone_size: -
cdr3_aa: CASSLAGEEQYF
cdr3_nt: TGTGCCAGCAGTTTGGCGGGAGAAGAGCAGTACTTC

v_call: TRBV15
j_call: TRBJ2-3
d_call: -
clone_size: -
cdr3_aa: CATSATGTDTQYF
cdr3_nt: TGTGCCACCAGCGCGACAGGCACAGATACGCAGTATTTT

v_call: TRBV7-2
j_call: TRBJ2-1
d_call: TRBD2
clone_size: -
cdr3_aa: CASSLARQLAGLLVNEQFF
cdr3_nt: TGTGCCAGCAGCTTAGCGCGGCAGCTAGCGGGATTACTAGTTAATGAGCAGTTCTTC

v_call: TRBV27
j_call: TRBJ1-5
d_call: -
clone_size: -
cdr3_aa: CASSFRAYQPQHF
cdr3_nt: TGTGCCAGCAGTTTTCGCGCGTATCAGCCCCAGCATTTT

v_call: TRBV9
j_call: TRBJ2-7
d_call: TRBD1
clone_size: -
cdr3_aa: CASSGRDRGPYEQYF
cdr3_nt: TGTGCCAGCAGCGGCCGGGACAGGGGTCCCTACGAGCAGTACTTC

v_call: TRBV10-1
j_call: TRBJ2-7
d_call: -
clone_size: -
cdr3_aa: CATPLHLPSYEQYF
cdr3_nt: TGCGCCACCCCCCTTCATCTACCTTCCTACGAGCAGTACTTC

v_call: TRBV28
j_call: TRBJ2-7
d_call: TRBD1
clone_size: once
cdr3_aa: CASIRQGISYEQYF
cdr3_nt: TGTGCCAGCATAAGACAGGGGATTTCCTACGAGCAGTACTTC

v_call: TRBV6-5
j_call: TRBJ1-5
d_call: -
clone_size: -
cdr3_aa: CASSSQFSNQPQHF
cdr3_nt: TGTGCCAGCTCTTCACAGTTTAGCAATCAGCCCCAGCATTTT

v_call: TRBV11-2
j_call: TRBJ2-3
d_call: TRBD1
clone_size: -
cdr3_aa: CASSKTGSTDTQYF
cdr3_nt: TGTGCCAGCAGCAAGACAGGGAGCACAGATACGCAGTATTTT

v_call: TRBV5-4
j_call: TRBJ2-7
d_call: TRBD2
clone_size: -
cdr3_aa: CASSYTSGRGEQYF
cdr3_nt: TGTGCCAGCAGCTATACTAGCGGGAGGGGCGAGCAGTACTTC

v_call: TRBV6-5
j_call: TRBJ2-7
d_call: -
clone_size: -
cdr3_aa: CASSWTGSQDEQYF
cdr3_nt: TGTGCCAGCAGCTGGACCGGGTCGCAAGACGAGCAGTACTTC

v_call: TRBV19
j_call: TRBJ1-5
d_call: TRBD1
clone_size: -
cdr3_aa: CASSIVLGQGFNQPQHF
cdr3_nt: TGTGCCAGTAGTATAGTTTTGGGACAGGGTTTCAATCAGCCCCAGCATTTT

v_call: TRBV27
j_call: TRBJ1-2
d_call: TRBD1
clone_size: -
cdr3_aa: CASSTGVEVGYTF
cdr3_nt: TGTGCCAGCAGCACAGGGGTCGAGGTTGGCTACACCTTC

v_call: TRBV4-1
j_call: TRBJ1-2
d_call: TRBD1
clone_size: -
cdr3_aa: CASSQVGQGLGGYTF
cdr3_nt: TGCGCCAGCAGCCAAGTGGGACAGGGACTTGGAGGCTACACCTTC

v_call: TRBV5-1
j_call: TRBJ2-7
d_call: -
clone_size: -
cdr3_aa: CASSSKTGMVDEQYF
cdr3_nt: TGCGCCAGCAGCTCAAAAACAGGGATGGTGGACGAGCAGTACTTC

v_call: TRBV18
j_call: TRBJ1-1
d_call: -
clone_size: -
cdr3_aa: CASSPVVSNTEAFF
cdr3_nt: TGTGCCAGCTCACCAGTAGTATCCAACACTGAAGCTTTCTTT

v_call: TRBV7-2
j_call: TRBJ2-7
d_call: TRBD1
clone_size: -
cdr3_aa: CASSNLGQGSYEQYF
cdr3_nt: TGTGCCAGCAGCAATCTGGGACAGGGCTCCTACGAGCAGTACTTC

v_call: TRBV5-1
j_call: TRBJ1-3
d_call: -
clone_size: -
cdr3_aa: CASSLGILSGNTIYF
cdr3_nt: TGCGCCAGCAGCTTGGGGATCCTCTCTGGAAACACCATATATTTT

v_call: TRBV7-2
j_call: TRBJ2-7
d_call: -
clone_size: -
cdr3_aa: CASSLGEWNEQYF
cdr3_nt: TGTGCCAGCAGCTTAGGGGAGTGGAACGAGCAGTACTTC

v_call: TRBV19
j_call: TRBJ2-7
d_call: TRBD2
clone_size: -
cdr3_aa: CASSIAGLAGVEQYF
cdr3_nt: TGTGCCAGTAGTATAGCGGGACTAGCGGGAGTGGAGCAGTACTTC

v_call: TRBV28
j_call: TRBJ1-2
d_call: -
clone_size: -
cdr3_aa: CASGRANYGYTF
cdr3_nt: TGTGCCAGCGGCAGGGCAAACTATGGCTACACCTTC

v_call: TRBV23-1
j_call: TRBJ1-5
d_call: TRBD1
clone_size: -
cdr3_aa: CASSHRGTVKNQPQHF
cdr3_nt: TGCGCCAGCAGTCATCGAGGGACAGTCAAGAATCAGCCCCAGCATTTT

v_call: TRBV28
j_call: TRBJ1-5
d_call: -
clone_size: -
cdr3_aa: CASSSPVEGGINQPQHF
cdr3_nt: TGTGCCAGCAGTTCCCCGGTGGAGGGGGGGATCAATCAGCCCCAGCATTTT

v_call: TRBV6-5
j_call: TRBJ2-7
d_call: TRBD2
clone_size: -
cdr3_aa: CASRVGGSTYEQYF
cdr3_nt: TGTGCCAGCAGGGTTGGCGGGAGCACGTACGAGCAGTACTTC

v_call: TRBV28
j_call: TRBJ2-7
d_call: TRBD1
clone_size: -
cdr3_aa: CASSLDLGQGGYEQYF
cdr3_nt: TGTGCCAGCAGTCTAGATTTGGGACAGGGTGGGTACGAGCAGTACTTC

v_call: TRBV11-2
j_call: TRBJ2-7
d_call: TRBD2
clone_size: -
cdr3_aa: CASSPLAGGGRYEQYF
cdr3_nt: TGTGCCAGCAGCCCATTGGCGGGAGGGGGCCGCTACGAGCAGTACTTC

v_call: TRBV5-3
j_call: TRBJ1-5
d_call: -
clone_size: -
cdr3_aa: CARIGPEVNQPQHF
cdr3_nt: TGTGCCAGAATAGGGCCGGAGGTCAATCAGCCCCAGCATTTT

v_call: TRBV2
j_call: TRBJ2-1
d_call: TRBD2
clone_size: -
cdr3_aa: CASSEYSGSLNEQFF
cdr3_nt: TGTGCCAGCAGTGAATATAGCGGGAGCTTGAATGAGCAGTTCTTC

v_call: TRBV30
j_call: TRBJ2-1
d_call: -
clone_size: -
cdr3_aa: CAWSPEQSSYNEQFF
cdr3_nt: TGTGCCTGGAGCCCAGAGCAGAGCTCCTACAATGAGCAGTTCTTC

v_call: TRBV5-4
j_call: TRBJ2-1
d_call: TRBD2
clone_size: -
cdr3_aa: CASSLDLAGGNEQFF
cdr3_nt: TGTGCCAGCAGCTTGGATCTAGCGGGAGGGAATGAGCAGTTCTTC

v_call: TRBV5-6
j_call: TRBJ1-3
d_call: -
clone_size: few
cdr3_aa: CASSLRGTGNTIYF
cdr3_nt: TGTGCCAGCAGCTTGAGGGGTACTGGAAACACCATATATTTT

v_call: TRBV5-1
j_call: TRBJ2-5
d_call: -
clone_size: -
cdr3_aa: CASSFRPERHQETQYF
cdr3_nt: TGCGCCAGCAGCTTCCGGCCTGAGCGGCACCAAGAGACCCAGTACTTC

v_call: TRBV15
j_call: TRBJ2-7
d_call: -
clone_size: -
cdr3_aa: CATSRELISFSYEQYF
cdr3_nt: TGTGCCACCAGCAGGGAACTTATATCCTTCTCCTACGAGCAGTACTTC

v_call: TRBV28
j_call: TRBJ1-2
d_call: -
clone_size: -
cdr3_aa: CAITDQGYGYTF
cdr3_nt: TGTGCCATAACCGATCAGGGCTATGGCTACACCTTC

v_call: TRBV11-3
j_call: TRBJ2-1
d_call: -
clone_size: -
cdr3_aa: CASSTGSYNEQFF
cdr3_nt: TGTGCCAGCAGCACGGGCTCCTACAATGAGCAGTTCTTC

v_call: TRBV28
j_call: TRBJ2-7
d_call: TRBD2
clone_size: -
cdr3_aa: CASSPDRGGLAGEEQYF
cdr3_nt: TGTGCCAGCAGTCCAGACAGGGGGGGACTAGCGGGAGAAGAGCAGTACTTC